The 12 T cell receptor beta chains given below trace back to one sample, sequenced in a study of radiotherapy plus CTLA-4 blockade in lung cancer. TCRdb's copy holds only in-frame clones and misses some; the assay was immunoSEQ multiplex PCR. Among 34,000 or so clones, over 70% were seen once, and the ten largest hold roughly 15%. Specimen: peripheral blood, collected from a patient treated with radiotherapy plus ipilimumab. The receptors here all came from a human donor with non-small cell lung cancer that progressed on radiotherapy plus ipilimumab.

This chain uses TRBV2 with TRBJ1-2; the D is unclear. The germline V gene encodes CDR1 SNHLY and CDR2 FYNNEI. CDR3 length: 12 amino acids. V lost 6 bases, J lost 7 bases, and 12 bases lay in between. CDR3 loop: CASRGPPGGYTF. The CDR3 DNA is TGTGCCAGCAGAGGGCCTCCGGGTGGCTACACCTTC.

This clone occurred a few times. J is TRBJ1-1 and V is TRBV7-9; no reliable D call. Germline assignment: CDR1 SEHNR and CDR2 FQNEAQ (reference sequence). V gave up 7 bases and J gave up 6 bases, with 15 bases separating them. This CDR3 is built from 13 residues. The CDR3 DNA reads TGTGCCAGCAACCAAAACCGAGGCGCTGAAGCTTTCTTT. This sequence encodes CASNQNRGAEAFF.

About this clone: One junction end disagrees with the germline gene, perhaps due to a read error. The gene calls are TRBV27 and TRBJ2-1, with TRBD2 matching over 7 bases. The CDR3 is 17 residues long. Germline V gene lookup returns CDR1 MNHEY and CDR2 SMNVEV (reference sequence). The CDR3 here is CASSLWVSGPSYNEQFF. In nucleotides, the CDR3 is TGTGCCAGCAGCTTATGGGTTAGCGGGCCCTCCTACAATGAGCAGTTCTTC.

The chain carries TRBV15 and TRBJ1-2; D is unresolved. CDR1 and CDR2 from the germline V gene are LNHNV and YYDKDF (reference sequence). V was clipped by 0 bases and J by 0 bases, with 11 bases between them. The length of the CDR3 is 16 residues. CDR3 sequence: CATSRDGSGTNYGYTF. CDR3 DNA sequence: TGTGCCACCAGCAGAGACGGGAGCGGGACTAACTATGGCTACACCTTC.

This chain uses TRBV6-6 with TRBJ1-5; TRBD1 is a possible D gene (5 bases). The ends were cut back, 6 bases at V and 4 bases at J, with 19 bases in the middle. The CDR3 loop spans 16 amino acids. CDR1 is MNHNY, CDR2 SVGAGI, per germline (reference sequence). This chain's CDR3 is CASSLHRQARNQPQHF. The DNA for the CDR3 is TGTGCCAGCAGCCTCCACAGGCAGGCTCGGAATCAGCCCCAGCATTTT.

The chain carries TRBV28 and TRBJ1-5; D is perhaps TRBD1 (6 bases). This CDR3 is 14 amino acids long. Germline lookup yields CDR1 MDHEN and CDR2 SYDVKM. V shed 5 bases and J shed 3 bases, with 11 bases lying between them. In DNA, the CDR3 is TGTGCCAGCAGTCACGACAGGTACAATCAGCCCCAGCATTTT. Its protein product is CASSHDRYNQPQHF. Looking up the rest from reference TRBV28 and TRBJ1-5 gives the full variable domain: DVKVTQSSRYLVKRTGEKVFLECVQDMDHENMFWYRQDPGLGLRLIYFSYDVKMKEKGDIPEGYSVSREKKERFSLILESASTNQTSMYLCASSHDRYNQPQHFGDGTRLSIL.

The rearrangement joins TRBV7-9 to TRBJ1-1; D ambiguous. The CDR3 is 12 amino acids. CDR1 and CDR2 from the germline V gene are SEHNR and FQNEAQ (reference sequence). The V end was cut by 2 bases, the J end by 6 bases, with 7 bases between. The CDR3 is CASSLTPAEAFF. The CDR3 DNA is TGTGCCAGCAGCTTAACGCCGGCTGAAGCTTTCTTT.

This chain connects TRBV6-6 to TRBJ1-5; 9 nucleotides align to TRBD1. CDR3 length: 16 residues. V gave up 5 bases and J gave up 3 bases; unmatched junction bases: 8. Looked up from germline, CDR1 is MNHNY and CDR2 is SVGAGI (reference sequence). The CDR3 bases are TGTGCCAGCAGTCCGGGACAGGGCAGTTCCAATCAGCCCCAGCATTTT. This translates into CASSPGQGSSNQPQHF.

This clone is termed medium-sized. The chain couples TRBV10-3 to TRBJ1-3; D call uncertain. This CDR3 contains 16 residues. The V gene lost 3 bases and the J gene lost 0 bases, with 12 bases spanning the gap. From germline, CDR1 is ENHRY and CDR2 SYGVKD. CDR3 coding DNA: TGTGCCATCAGTGATTCAAGGACGGCCTCTGGAAACACCATATATTTT. Translation gives CAISDSRTASGNTIYF.

This chain uses TRBV10-1 with TRBJ2-1, with 7 bases fitting TRBD2. The trim removed 2 bases at V and 2 bases at J, leaving 6 bases unmatched. Germline CDR1 WNHNN, CDR2 SYGVQD (reference sequence). This CDR3 is 16 amino acids long. For the CDR3, the DNA is TGCGCCAGCAGTGAGGGCGGGAGTAGGGCCTACAATGAGCAGTTCTTC. Encoded protein: CASSEGGSRAYNEQFF.

The rearrangement joins TRBV6-6 to TRBJ2-1; TRBD2 might be the D (6 bases). Deletions cut 2 bases from V and 6 bases from J, with 14 bases between. The CDR3 runs to 15 residues. CDR1 and CDR2 (germline): MNHNY, SVGAGI (reference sequence). The CDR3, as DNA: TGTGCCAGCAGTTACGCCCTGAGCGGGTCCAATGAGCAGTTCTTC. It translates to CASSYALSGSNEQFF.

In this sample, this clone turned up once. The rearrangement links TRBV2 to TRBJ2-1; maybe TRBD2 (6 bases). Per germline, CDR1 SNHLY and CDR2 FYNNEI. The germline V and J ends were trimmed by 2 bases and 3 bases, with 14 bases remaining between them. The CDR3 runs 16 residues. CDR3 DNA: TGTGCCAGCAGTGAACCCGGGGGATCACTCTACAATGAGCAGTTCTTC. It yields the protein CASSEPGGSLYNEQFF.